These T cell receptor beta chains were read from a single sample in a study of cytomegalovirus exposure and HLA in healthy donors. Clones were sequenced by immunoSEQ multiplex PCR, and TCRdb holds only the in-frame ones, with some missing. The listing records approximately 72,000 clones. Sample: PBMCs. Receptors originate from a man aged 40-49 years in good health and CMV-seronegative. The CDR3 runs from the conserved cysteine through the conserved F or W. A D gene is named only where the DNA matches it firmly.

>11|TRBD1|TRBV18|TRBJ1-1
TGTGCCAGCTCACCGGGACAGGAAGCTTTCTTT
CASSPGQEAFF
>16|TRBD2|TRBV13|TRBJ2-5
TGTGCCAGCAGCTTAGGGTCTAGCGGGGGGCGTGAGACCCAGTACTTC
CASSLGSSGGRETQYF
>15|TRBD1|TRBV11-1|TRBJ1-2
TGTGCCAGCAGCGCGACAGGGGGAACTAACTATGGCTACACCTTC
CASSATGGTNYGYTF
>14|-|TRBV5-6|TRBJ1-1
TGTGCCAGCAGCTTGAGAGTGAAGAACACTGAAGCTTTCTTT
CASSLRVKNTEAFF
>13|-|TRBV6-4|TRBJ2-1
TGTGCCAGCAGTGCGGAACGGAGAAATGAGCAGTTCTTC
CASSAERRNEQFF
>18|TRBD2|TRBV7-3|TRBJ2-1
TGTGCCAGCAGCCAAATCCCGGGACTAGCGGGGGGATTCAATGAGCAGTTCTTC
CASSQIPGLAGGFNEQFF
>15|-|TRBV15|TRBJ1-6
TGTGCCACCAGCAGAGATCCGGACACTAATTCACCCCTCCACTTT
CATSRDPDTNSPLHF
>15|-|TRBV10-3|TRBJ2-2
TGTGCCATCAGCGCCCGGGAGCAGGTAGCCGGGGAGCTGTTTTTT
CAISAREQVAGELFF
>11|-|TRBV9|TRBJ1-2
TGTGCCAGCAGCTCGAGGCATGGCTACACCTTC
CASSSRHGYTF
>15|-|TRBV13|TRBJ2-7
TGTGCCAGCAGCTCTTTAACGGGGACTTCCTACGAGCAGTACTTC
CASSSLTGTSYEQYF
>15|TRBD1|TRBV6-1|TRBJ1-6
TGTGCCAGCAGTGAGGGGACAGCTTATAATTCACCCCTCCACTTT
CASSEGTAYNSPLHF
>14|-|TRBV6-5|TRBJ2-5
TGTGCCAGCAGTCTCGGACAGCACCAAGAGACCCAGTACTTC
CASSLGQHQETQYF
>15|TRBD1|TRBV5-6|TRBJ2-3
TGTGCCAGCAGCTTGAACAGGGGGATGTCAGATACGCAGTATTTT
CASSLNRGMSDTQYF
>16|-|TRBV19|TRBJ1-5
TGTGCCAGTAGTATAGATCCCCGGGGTTCGGGACAGCCCCAGCATTTT
CASSIDPRGSGQPQHF
>16|TRBD1|TRBV5-1|TRBJ2-3
TGCGCCAGCAGCTTGGGAGGGACAGGGGTCGCGGATACGCAGTATTTT
CASSLGGTGVADTQYF
>17|-|TRBV23-1|TRBJ1-2
TGCGCCAGCAGTCGGAGCATGGGTCATGGCAGGGATTATGGCTACACCTTC
CASSRSMGHGRDYGYTF
>19|TRBD2|TRBV4-1|TRBJ2-1
TGCGCCAGCAGCCGCCCGCCCGGGACTAGCGGGGGGGCAGTCCATGAGCAGTTCTTC
CASSRPPGTSGGAVHEQFF
>13|TRBD1|TRBV2|TRBJ1-1
TGTGCCAGCAGTACAGGGGGGGACTCTGAAGCTTTCTTT
CASSTGGDSEAFF
>17|TRBD1|TRBV30|TRBJ2-7
TGTGCCTGGAGTCTCGGGGTGACCGGGACAGGGGCCTACGAGCAGTACTTC
CAWSLGVTGTGAYEQYF
>13|-|TRBV5-1|TRBJ2-5
TGCGCCAGCAGCTTGAACAGCCAAGAGACCCAGTACTTC
CASSLNSQETQYF
>13|-|TRBV30|TRBJ1-1
TGTGCCTGGAGTCGGGGTGGGGACACTGAAGCTTTCTTT
CAWSRGGDTEAFF
>14|TRBD1|TRBV6-5|TRBJ1-2
TGTGCCAGCAGTTACGGGACAGCAACATATGGCTACACCTTC
CASSYGTATYGYTF
>15|TRBD1|TRBV15|TRBJ1-5
TGTGCCACCAGCAGAGGGGACAGGGTCTGGCAGCCCCAGCATTTT
CATSRGDRVWQPQHF
>18|-|TRBV5-1|TRBJ2-2
TGCGCCAGCGACAAAGACGGACTGGGGATGGTGAACACCGGGGAGCTGTTTTTT
CASDKDGLGMVNTGELFF
>17|TRBD2|TRBV10-1|TRBJ2-1
TGCGCCAGCAGTGAGTCCCGGACTAGCGGGGGGGCCCCTGAGCAGTTCTTC
CASSESRTSGGAPEQFF
>15|-|TRBV5-1|TRBJ2-1
TGCGCCAGCAGCTTGGCACGGGGGAATGACAATGAGCAGTTCTTC
CASSLARGNDNEQFF